Shown below are 13 T cell receptor beta chains from a single sample sequenced in a study of regulatory T cells in long-lasting Graves disease. Time point described: newly diagnosed GD, antithyroid drugs for less than 3 months. TCR sequences were obtained from RNA taken from PBMCs. Relying on iRepertoire HTBI primers and Arm-PCR of CDR3 regions, the team built TCR beta libraries. TCRdb processed the multiplex PCR reads anew with MiXCR; each CDR3 protein has one entry. The sample includes about 500,000 distinct CDR3 sequences, around 13% of them seen just once. This sample also appeared in a second study, on T cells in Graves' hyperthyroidism and ophthalmopathy.

This material consisted of peripheral blood mononuclear cells (PBMCs), taken at new diagnosis, from a patient treated with antithyroid drugs. The receptors stem from a woman in her twenties or thirties with Graves disease.

This clonotype was observed at least ten times. The V call is TRBV6-1, the J call TRBJ1-5; D unclear. From germline, CDR1 is MNHNS and CDR2 SASEGT. The CDR3 covers 14 residues. The germline V and J ends were trimmed by 7 bases and 5 bases, with 15 bases remaining between them. The CDR3, as DNA: TGTGCCAGCATTTTAGGCCCCCGTGATCAGCCCCAGCATTTT. It specifies CASILGPRDQPQHF.

This clonotype was picked up many times. The chain recombines TRBV7-8 with TRBJ2-5; no clear D. The CDR3 covers 16 residues. Germline V CDR1 and CDR2: SGHVS, FQNEAQ. With 0 bases removed from V and 2 bases from J, the gap between germline ends came to 13 bases. CDR3 sequence: CASSLARLVQQETQYF. CDR3 DNA sequence: TGTGCCAGCAGCTTAGCGCGGCTAGTTCAACAAGAGACCCAGTACTTC.

About this clonotype itself: A much larger clone is a single base away; this may be a read error. The chain links TRBV11-3 to TRBJ2-7, with a weak D call TRBD2 (7 bases). The V gene's germline CDR1 is SGHNT and CDR2 YENEEA. V was shortened by 4 bases and J by 12 bases, with 25 bases between the two germline ends. The CDR3 covers 15 residues. The CDR3 loop reads CASSSGTLSGETRYF. The CDR3 region has the DNA TGTGCCAGCAGCTCTGGGACACTAAGCGGGGAGACCCGGTACTTC.

This clonotype occurred many times. The chain recombines TRBV6-2 or TRBV6-3 with TRBJ1-1; D unresolved. The CDR3 sequence is 12 residues long. V lost 2 bases to trimming and J lost 9 bases, with 10 bases between them. Germline V gene lookup returns CDR1 MNHEY and CDR2 SVGEGT. Here the CDR3 reads CASSYQDGKAFF. DNA for the CDR3: TGTGCCAGCAGTTACCAGGACGGGAAAGCTTTCTTT.

As to this clonotype: Germline and junction disagree at one end, which may indicate a read error. The rearrangement links TRBV6-2 or TRBV6-3 to TRBJ2-3; 9 positions agree with TRBD2. This CDR3 has 19 residues. CDR1 and CDR2 from the germline V gene are MNHEY and SVGEGT. DNA for the CDR3: TGTGCCAGCAGTTACCCCATTCCCCGGACTAGCGTCGGTTCAGATGCGCAGTATTTT. Translation gives CASSYPIPRTSVGSDAQYF.

The V call is TRBV10-3, the J call TRBJ1-1, with D perhaps matching TRBD1 (6 bases). With 8 bases removed from V and 5 bases from J, the gap between germline ends came to 21 bases. CDR3 length: 15 amino acids. CDR1 is ENHRY, CDR2 SYGVKD, per germline. The CDR3: CAIGEGGLLYTEAFF. Written as DNA, the CDR3 is TGTGCCATCGGGGAGGGGGGCCTCCTGTATACTGAAGCTTTCTTT.

J is TRBJ2-1 and V is TRBV4-2, with a possible D match to TRBD2 (5 bases). The CDR3 is made up of 14 amino acids. Germline V CDR1 and CDR2: LGHNA, YNFKEQ. Trimming cost V 0 bases and J 9 bases, with 12 bases left between them. The DNA of the CDR3 is TGTGCCAGCAGCCAAGAACTGGGAGCTTTTGAGCAGTTCTTC. The encoded protein is CASSQELGAFEQFF.

This clonotype showed up just a few times. The chain recombines TRBV20-1 with TRBJ1-1, with a weak D call TRBD1 (6 bases). CDR1 is DFQATT and CDR2 is SNEGSKA in the germline V gene (reference sequence). CDR3 length: 13 residues. V was clipped by 3 bases and J by 2 bases, with 10 bases between them. The CDR3 is CSASPDSNTEAFF. CDR3 nucleotides: TGCAGTGCTAGCCCGGACAGCAACACTGAAGCTTTCTTT.

This clonotype was observed a handful of times. The V gene is TRBV11-1, the J gene TRBJ2-1; 8 bases fit TRBD1. The germline V gene encodes CDR1 SGHAT and CDR2 FQDESV (reference sequence). The CDR3 has 16 amino acids. Unmatched junction bases numbered 7, after V lost 0 bases and J lost 6 bases. DNA of the CDR3: TGTGCCAGCAGCTTAGCTCGGACAGGGTCAAGCAATGAGCAGTTCTTC. Protein product: CASSLARTGSSNEQFF.

This clonotype was recorded many times. The V gene is TRBV30, the J gene TRBJ1-4, with D tentatively TRBD1 (5 bases). This CDR3 has 13 amino acids. Germline V gives CDR1 GTSNPN, CDR2 SVGIG (reference sequence). The germline V and J ends were trimmed by 2 bases and 10 bases, with 14 bases remaining between them. CDR3 sequence: CAWSKDSQGKLFF. CDR3 DNA sequence: TGTGCCTGGAGTAAAGACTCCCAGGGAAAACTGTTTTTT.

This clonotype was observed a handful of times. The chain uses TRBV18 and TRBJ2-1, with 7 bases that match TRBD1. This CDR3 comprises 16 residues. The V segment lost 3 bases and the J segment 7 bases; nucleotides outside the gene matches: 12. Looked up from germline, CDR1 is KGHSH and CDR2 is LQKENI. The CDR3 is CASSPVVDRVENEQFF. CDR3 DNA sequence: TGTGCCAGCTCACCTGTAGTAGACAGGGTAGAGAATGAGCAGTTCTTC.

This clonotype has more than one count but fewer than ten. V is TRBV5-1 and J is TRBJ1-1; D may be TRBD1 (5 bases). Trimming shortened V by 4 bases and J by 1 base, and 14 bases separated the two germline ends. Per the germline V gene, CDR1 is SGHRS and CDR2 is YFSETQ. The CDR3 covers 15 residues. CDR3 region: CASSPNPQGNTEAFF. The CDR3 DNA follows: TGCGCCAGCAGCCCCAACCCCCAGGGGAACACTGAAGCTTTCTTT.

This clonotype was observed many times. The rearrangement joins TRBV30 to TRBJ2-6, with D uncertain. V was trimmed by 5 bases and J by 2 bases, leaving 4 bases between them. Germline CDR1 and CDR2: GTSNPN and SVGIG (reference sequence). CDR3 length equals 12 residues. CDR3 amino acids: CAWGAGANVLTF. The CDR3 nucleotides are TGTGCCTGGGGGGCTGGGGCCAACGTCCTGACTTTC.